This T cell receptor beta chain is from a study of T-cell memory formation after mild COVID-19. The CDR3 totals 16 residues. The germline CDR1 and CDR2 sequences are SGHTA and FQGNSA. V lost 5 bases, J lost 2 bases, and 16 bases lay in between. 5'RACE primed at constant segments yielded TCR alpha and TCR beta cDNA libraries bearing sample barcodes and UMIs. TCRdb reprocessed the 5' RACE reads via MiXCR and lists one record per CDR3 protein. The repertoire holds 350,000 to 500,000 distinct CDR3 sequences, with around 20% as singletons. General study points: Contracting CD4+ clones were located mainly in CM and EM, and CD8+ clones in EMRA. Contracting clones from day 15 to 85 showed balanced CD4/CD8; later expanders favored CD4+.

Comments on this clonotype: Its antigen is not identified.

The chain links TRBV7-2 to TRBJ1-5; D might be TRBD1 (5 bases). The TCR sequence derives from an adult woman who had mild COVID-19 (a few samples of this study predate the infection). Cell type and time point are not known. Sequenced input: PBMCs or a T cell subset sorted from them (not recorded which). As DNA, the CDR3 is TGTGCCAGCAGCCGTGGAGGGTGGGGCGGCAATCAGCCCCAGCATTTT. This codes for CASSRGGWGGNQPQHF.